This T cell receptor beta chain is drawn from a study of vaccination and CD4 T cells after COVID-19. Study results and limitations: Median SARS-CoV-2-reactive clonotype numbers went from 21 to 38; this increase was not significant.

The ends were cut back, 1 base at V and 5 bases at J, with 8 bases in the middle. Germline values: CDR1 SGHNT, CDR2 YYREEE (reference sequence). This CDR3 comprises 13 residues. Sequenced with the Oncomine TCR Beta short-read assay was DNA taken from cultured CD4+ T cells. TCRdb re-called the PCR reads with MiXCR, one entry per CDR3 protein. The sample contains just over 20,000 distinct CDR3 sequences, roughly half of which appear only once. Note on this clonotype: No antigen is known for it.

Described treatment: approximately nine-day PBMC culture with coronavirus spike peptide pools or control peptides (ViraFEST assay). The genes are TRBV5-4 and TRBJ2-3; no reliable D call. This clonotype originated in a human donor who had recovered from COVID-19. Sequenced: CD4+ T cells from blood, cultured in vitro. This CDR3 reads CASSLSHQDTQYF. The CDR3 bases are TGTGCCAGCAGCTTGAGTCATCAAGATACGCAGTATTTT.